One and the same sample provided the 10 T cell receptor beta chains below, sequenced in a study of Graves' ophthalmopathy and Graves' hyperthyroidism (dated by TCRdb to 2017 to 2018). TCRdb names Illumina HiSeq 2000 as the instrument used. For repertoire sequencing, TCR beta CDR3 regions were amplified from RNA transcripts. A first-round RT-PCR used HTBI primers with the Qiagen OneStep RT-PCR kit, followed by a second-round multiplex PCR, size selection and purification. Using fastp at Q25 and MiXCR, TCRdb reprocessed the public reads and kept productive beta chains. Rows with one shared CDR3 protein collapse into an entry with the most common genes and DNA. The sample has 300,000 to 500,000 distinct CDR3 sequences on record, 15% to 17% of them singletons. The ten most abundant clones make up about 7% of the sample. The sequencing input was peripheral blood. The source is a woman under 30 with stable Graves' hyperthyroidism. Donor details come from another sample of the same person, matched by shared clones.

This clonotype was counted ten times or more. The chain is built from TRBV15 and TRBJ2-7, with D unclear. Trimming removed 0 bases at V and 2 bases at J, with 8 bases between. Germline V gene sequence: CDR1 LNHNV, CDR2 YYDKDF (reference sequence). The length of the CDR3 is 14 residues. Here the CDR3 reads CATSRDKGTYEQYF. The CDR3 coding sequence is TGTGCCACCAGCAGAGATAAGGGCACCTACGAGCAGTACTTC.

This clonotype has at least ten counts. The chain joins TRBV6-2 or TRBV6-3 to TRBJ1-5; 9 bases fit TRBD1. Germline V gene lookup returns CDR1 MNHEY and CDR2 SVGEGT. The CDR3 has 14 amino acids. After removal of 7 bases from V and 3 bases from J, the junction contained 4 bases not matched to a gene. In DNA, the CDR3 is TGTGCCAGCACGGGGACAGGGTCCAATCAGCCCCAGCATTTT. The encoded protein is CASTGTGSNQPQHF.

This clonotype was picked up many times. The J gene is TRBJ1-2, the V gene TRBV12-3 or TRBV12-4, with 10 bases identical to TRBD1. V shed 5 bases, J shed 4 bases, and the junction held 1 base outside the gene matches. This CDR3 comprises 13 residues. The DNA for the CDR3 is TGTGCCAGCAGTGGACAGGGGGTCTATGGCTACACCTTC. This encodes CASSGQGVYGYTF.

This clonotype has at least ten counts. The V and J genes are TRBV12-3 or TRBV12-4 and TRBJ1-1; a weak D match, TRBD1 (6 bases). V lost 5 bases and J lost 8, with 12 bases in between. This CDR3 contains 12 residues. The CDR3 protein is CASSPGTLEAFF. CDR3 DNA sequence: TGTGCCAGCAGTCCGGGGACACTAGAAGCTTTCTTT.

In its sample, this clonotype was seen many times. The V and J genes are TRBV5-1 and TRBJ2-7; D possibly matches TRBD1 or TRBD2 (5 bases each). Germline V gene data show CDR1 as SGHRS and CDR2 as YFSETQ. The V end was cut by 0 bases, the J end by 2 bases, with 12 bases between. The CDR3 consists of 15 residues. The CDR3 DNA reads TGCGCCAGCAGCTTGGGAGGGGATTTCCCCTACGAGCAGTACTTC. Its protein is CASSLGGDFPYEQYF.

As regards this clonotype: A much bigger clone sits one base away, suggesting this may be a read error. This chain links TRBV9 with TRBJ1-2; 8 nucleotides agree with TRBD1. The germline V gene has CDR1 SGDLS and CDR2 YYNGEE. This CDR3 comprises 13 residues. CDR3 amino acids: CASSVFEDRGLSF. The CDR3 DNA is TGTGCCAGCAGCGTTTTCGAAGACAGGGGATTATCCTTC.

There are many counts of this clonotype. The chain links TRBV25-1 to TRBJ2-7; maybe TRBD1 (6 bases). Germline V gene sequence: CDR1 MGHDK, CDR2 SYGVNS. Trimming cost V 3 bases and J 6 bases, with 18 bases left between them. This CDR3 is 15 amino acids long. The CDR3 here is CASSETTGYYGEQYF. The CDR3 DNA is TGTGCCAGCAGTGAGACCACAGGGTATTATGGCGAGCAGTACTTC.

The chain uses TRBV24-1 and TRBJ1-1, with D possibly being TRBD1 (5 bases). This CDR3 contains 15 residues. V was clipped by 6 bases and J by 2 bases, with 15 bases between them. CDR1 and CDR2 from the germline V gene are KGHDR and SFDVKD. CDR3 residues: CATSKEGPPNTEAFF. Here the CDR3 DNA reads TGTGCCACCAGTAAGGAGGGGCCGCCTAACACTGAAGCTTTCTTT.

This clonotype was picked up many times. V usage is TRBV20-1 and J usage is TRBJ2-7; D is perhaps TRBD1 (5 bases). The CDR3 consists of 15 residues. Germline CDR1 DFQATT, CDR2 SNEGSKA (reference sequence). V shed 1 base and J shed 2 bases, with 15 bases lying between them. CDR3 loop: CSARVTGKLTYEQYF. DNA of the CDR3: TGCAGTGCTAGAGTAACAGGAAAACTTACCTACGAGCAGTACTTC.

The CDR3 nucleotides read TGTGCCAGCACTTCTAGCGGGGGGCAAAGGGGGACTGAAGCTTTCTTT. It yields the protein CASTSSGGQRGTEAFF. The V gene is TRBV12-3 or TRBV12-4, the J gene TRBJ1-1; perhaps TRBD1 as D (6 bases). The V and J ends lost 7 bases and 5 bases respectively, with 23 bases between them. The CDR3 has 16 residues.